Here is one TCR beta chain with its context. The sample originates from a study of blood T cell repertoires in COVID-19. On the study more broadly: Whether acute or convalescent, the COVID-19 samples came from the United States, Italy and Spain. T cells, B-cell-depleted T cells, or PBMCs provided the cDNA or gDNA that served as material.

Assay used: immunoSEQ multiplex PCR; TCRdb lists only in-frame clones, some missing. This table has 95,000 to 150,000 clones, almost 70% appearing once. The CDR3 is made up of 14 amino acids. V was shortened by 5 bases and J by 0 bases, with 10 bases between the two germline ends. Germline V lookup: CDR1 LNHDA, CDR2 SQIVND (reference sequence). Sequencing was carried out using peripheral blood. The receptor was isolated from a woman in her seventies with acute or convalescent COVID-19. V is TRBV19 and J is TRBJ1-1; the D is unclear. CDR3 protein: CASSRAGMNTEAFF. The CDR3 coding sequence is TGTGCCAGTAGTCGGGCGGGGATGAACACTGAAGCTTTCTTT. Combining the CDR3 with reference TRBV19 and TRBJ1-1 gives the whole variable domain DGGITQSPKYLFRKEGQNVTLSCEQNLNHDAMYWYRQDPGQGLRLIYYSQIVNDFQKGDIAEGYSVSREKKESFPLTVTSAQKNPTAFYLCASSRAGMNTEAFFGQGTRLTVV.